This T cell receptor (beta chain) is drawn from a study of blood T cell repertoires in COVID-19. Across the study: The analysed material was cDNA or gDNA that came from T cells, B-cell-depleted T cells, or PBMCs.

Using immunoSEQ multiplex PCR, the repertoire was profiled, and TCRdb retains in-frame clones only, with some absent. The sample has about 130,000 clones, about 72% seen once. Sample: peripheral blood. The clonotype comes from a man in his 60s who had recovered from COVID-19.

DNA for the CDR3: TGTGCCAGCAGCCAAGTAAGGCTCCGACTAGCGGGAGGGACCGGGGAGCTGTTTTTT. It encodes CASSQVRLRLAGGTGELFF. The chain links TRBV4-2 to TRBJ2-2; 14 nucleotides agree with TRBD2. V was clipped by 1 base and J by 5 bases; unmatched bases: 9. The CDR3 runs to 19 residues. From germline, CDR1 is LGHNA and CDR2 YNFKEQ.